Listed here are 3 T cell receptor beta chains from one sample, sequenced in a study of T cell responses to AZD1222 COVID-19 vaccine. The assay was immunoSEQ multiplex PCR, and TCRdb's table has in-frame clones only and misses some. Of 180,000 or so clones listed, approximately 90% are singletons. Sequencing used peripheral blood, obtained 28 days after the second AZD1222 dose. The origin of the receptors is an adult who received the AZD1222 COVID-19 vaccine.

This chain connects TRBV5-1 to TRBJ2-1; tentative D call: TRBD1 (7 bases). CDR3 length equals 15 residues. V lost 5 bases and J lost 8, with 20 bases in between. Germline CDR1 reads SGHRS; CDR2 reads YFSETQ. The CDR3: CASSSVLQGGDEQFF. The DNA for the CDR3 is TGCGCCAGCAGTTCAGTCTTGCAGGGGGGTGATGAGCAGTTCTTC.

The CDR3 region has the DNA TGTGCCAGCAGCTTAAATCCGATCGCGGGAGTGAACACCGGGGAGCTGTTTTTT. Translation gives CASSLNPIAGVNTGELFF. The chain uses TRBV7-3 and TRBJ2-2, with 7 bases identical to TRBD2. The length of the CDR3 is 18 residues. Germline CDR1 is SGHTA and CDR2 is FQGTGA. J gave up 1 base and V 1 base, and 9 bases lay outside the gene matches. Supplemented by reference TRBV7-3 and TRBJ2-2, the full variable domain reads GAGVSQTPSNKVTEKGKYVELRCDPISGHTALYWYRQSLGQGPEFLIYFQGTGAADDSGLPNDRFFAVRPEGSVSTLKIQRTERGDSAVYLCASSLNPIAGVNTGELFFGEGSRLTVL.

This clone appeared once. The J gene is TRBJ2-1, the V gene TRBV4-3; 10 nucleotides agree with TRBD2. CDR1 LGHNA and CDR2 YSLEER come from the germline V gene. CDR3 length: 17 residues. V lost 3 bases, J lost 9 bases, and 14 bases stayed unmatched. This CDR3 is CASSQAPGTSAAPEQFF. The CDR3 DNA reads as TGCGCCAGCAGCCAGGCCCCGGGGACTAGCGCCGCCCCTGAGCAGTTCTTC.